These 15 T cell receptor beta chains were sequenced from one sample in a study of blood T cells in healthy people across ages. Alongside a J-beta primer mix, a sample-barcoded 5' primer served in a second PCR lasting 7 to 11 cycles. A single record per CDR3 protein comes from TCRdb applying MiXCR to the 5' RACE reads. This repertoire shows around 1.5 million distinct CDR3 sequences, around 59% found once; its top ten account for 6.5% to 8.5%. Sequenced material: blood. The source is a young man in good health.

The rearrangement uses TRBV10-3 and TRBJ2-7, with D hard to call. The CDR3 totals 11 residues. Germline CDR1 is ENHRY and CDR2 is SYGVKD. Trimming took off 2 bases at V and 6 bases at J, with 5 bases between the two ends. The CDR3 is CAISERFEQYF. CDR3 DNA: TGTGCCATCAGTGAGCGGTTCGAGCAGTACTTC.

V and J are TRBV7-2 and TRBJ2-5, with 9 bases matching TRBD2. V was pared by 5 bases and J by 11 bases, with 12 bases of the junction left unmatched. The germline V gene has CDR1 SGHTA and CDR2 FQGNSA. CDR3 length: 14 amino acids. The CDR3 loop reads CASSVELAGFEQYF. The CDR3 DNA is TGTGCCAGCAGCGTAGAGCTAGCGGGGTTTGAGCAGTACTTC. Looking up the rest from reference TRBV7-2 and TRBJ2-5 gives the full variable domain: GAGVSQSPSNKVTEKGKDVELRCDPISGHTALYWYRQSLGQGLEFLIYFQGNSAPDKSGLPSDRFSAERTGGSVSTLTIQRTQQEDSAVYLCASSVELAGFEQYFGPGTRLLVL.

On this clonotype: Compared with germline, one end of the junction differs, possibly owing to a read error. The chain couples TRBV7-7 to TRBJ2-5; 12 positions match TRBD2. CDR1 and CDR2 (germline): SSHAT, FNYEAQ (reference sequence). The CDR3 has 16 amino acids. The CDR3 region has the DNA TGTGCTAGCAGCTTATCGACTAGCGGGGGTTGGGAGACCCAGTACTTC. This encodes CASSLSTSGGWETQYF.

The rearrangement links TRBV6-2 or TRBV6-3 to TRBJ2-1; the match to TRBD2 covers 11 bases. The V gene end was trimmed by 7 bases and the J gene end by 1 base; junction bases not matched to a gene: 3. Per the germline V gene, CDR1 is MNHEY and CDR2 is SVGEGT. The CDR3 sequence is 15 residues long. CDR3 residues: CASTPSGGSYNEQFF. As DNA, the CDR3 is TGTGCCAGCACTCCTAGCGGGGGGTCCTACAATGAGCAGTTCTTC.

This chain uses TRBV20-1 with TRBJ1-3; 9 bases fit TRBD1. With V trimmed by 3 bases and J by 1 base, 4 bases remained unmatched. The germline V gene has CDR1 DFQATT and CDR2 SNEGSKA (reference sequence). The CDR3 covers 15 residues. The CDR3, as DNA: TGCAGTGCTAGTCCACAGGGGGCGTCTGGAAACACCATATATTTT. Translation gives CSASPQGASGNTIYF.

The rearrangement links TRBV20-1 to TRBJ2-1, with 7 positions matching TRBD2. With V trimmed by 3 bases and J by 14 bases, 10 bases remained unmatched. This CDR3 is 12 amino acids long. Looked up from germline, CDR1 is DFQATT and CDR2 is SNEGSKA (reference sequence). In nucleotides, the CDR3 is TGCAGTGCTAGGGCCGTTGGGGGGGGTAAGTTCTTC. This codes for CSARAVGGGKFF.

This chain links TRBV21-1 with TRBJ2-6; no check of the table's D call, TRBD2, against the DNA was made. TRBV21-1 is a recognized pseudogene. This CDR3 is 21 amino acids long. DNA of the CDR3: TGTGCCAGCAGCAAAGCGGTCGGTTATCGGCGGGATAGTACTGGGGCCAACGTCCTGACTTTC. Its protein product is CASSKAVGYRRDSTGANVLTF.

The CDR3 DNA reads as TGTGCCAGCAGTTCTAAGGGGACCTACAATGAGCAGTTCTTC. Protein sequence: CASSSKGTYNEQFF. The chain employs TRBV27 and TRBJ2-1; D might be TRBD1 (5 bases). This CDR3 has 14 residues. V lost 4 bases and J lost 2, with 9 bases in between. CDR1 MNHEY and CDR2 SMNVEV come from the germline V gene (reference sequence).

As regards this clonotype: It is likely a read error: a sequence one base away is far more abundant. CDR3: CSASFETQYF. The CDR3 bases are TGCAGTGCTAGCTTCGAGACCCAGTACTTC. The chain joins TRBV20-1 to TRBJ2-5, with unresolved D. V dropped 3 bases and J dropped 5 bases, with 4 bases sitting between them. The CDR3 runs to 10 residues. The germline gives CDR1 DFQATT, CDR2 SNEGSKA (reference sequence).

This chain uses TRBV6-6 with TRBJ2-1; D gene unclear. The CDR3 consists of 14 residues. Germline V gene sequence: CDR1 MNHNY, CDR2 SVGAGI (reference sequence). V shed 2 bases and J shed 3 bases, with 8 bases lying between them. The CDR3 is CASSYPGFYNEQFF. The CDR3 nucleotides read TGTGCCAGCAGTTACCCCGGCTTCTACAATGAGCAGTTCTTC.

This clonotype was observed a single time. The V gene is TRBV2, the J gene TRBJ1-1; 7 bases align to TRBD1. CDR1 SNHLY and CDR2 FYNNEI come from the germline V gene. V lost 11 bases, J lost 0 bases, and 6 bases stayed unmatched. The CDR3 extends over 13 amino acids. The CDR3 spells CASGGEVNTEAFF. Here the CDR3 DNA reads TGTGCCTCAGGGGGAGAAGTGAACACTGAAGCTTTCTTT. Variable domain in full (rest from reference TRBV2 and TRBJ1-1): EPEVTQTPSHQVTQMGQEVILRCVPISNHLYFYWYRQILGQKVEFLVSFYNNEISEKSEIFDDQFSVERPDGSNFTLKIRSTKLEDSAMYFCASGGEVNTEAFFGQGTRLTVV.

The rearrangement uses TRBV24-1 and TRBJ1-5, with D possibly being TRBD1 (6 bases). The V gene's germline CDR1 is KGHDR and CDR2 SFDVKD. The CDR3 has 17 amino acids. V was shortened by 0 bases and J by 7 bases, with 18 bases between the two germline ends. CDR3 residues: CATSDLWFGGRGQPQHF. CDR3 nucleotide sequence: TGTGCCACCAGTGATTTGTGGTTTGGGGGGCGCGGACAGCCCCAGCATTTT.

This clonotype was seen a handful of times. The V gene is TRBV10-3, the J gene TRBJ2-7; D gene unclear. The V end lost 4 bases, the J end lost 4 bases, and 14 bases lay between the germline ends. Looked up from germline, CDR1 is ENHRY and CDR2 is SYGVKD. The CDR3 runs to 14 residues. The CDR3 region is CAISGLHNPYEQYF. The CDR3 region has the DNA TGTGCCATCAGTGGACTCCACAACCCTTACGAGCAGTACTTC.

The chain links TRBV5-1 to TRBJ1-1; 8 nucleotides agree with TRBD1. The germline CDR1 and CDR2 sequences are SGHRS and YFSETQ. CDR3 length: 15 amino acids. The trim removed 2 bases at V and 2 bases at J, leaving 5 bases unmatched. The CDR3 protein is CASSFGQGPNTEAFF. The CDR3 region has the DNA TGCGCCAGCAGCTTCGGACAGGGCCCTAACACTGAAGCTTTCTTT.

The chain uses TRBV15 and TRBJ2-6, with 13 bases matching TRBD2. Unmatched junction bases numbered 14, after V lost 0 bases and J lost 3 bases. This CDR3 has 22 residues. Germline assignment: CDR1 LNHNV and CDR2 YYDKDF (reference sequence). Here the CDR3 reads CATSREYRRWTSGSGGANVLTF. CDR3 bases: TGTGCCACCAGCAGAGAATATAGGCGGTGGACTAGCGGGAGTGGTGGGGCCAACGTCCTGACTTTC.